Listed here is a single TCR beta chain. Its antigen is unknown. The source of the sample is a study of memory CD4+ T cells and cytomegalovirus serostatus. The study's findings and limits: Suggested: most of the CMV-linked TCR signature lies in CD4+ memory cells.

The sort gate was single viable CD3+CD4+CD8-CD45RO+ cells for memory CD4+ T cells. Serum IgG to CMV pp150, pp28, p38 and p52 defined serostatus. CDR1 SGHKS and CDR2 YYEKEE come from the germline V gene (reference sequence). V was clipped by 4 bases and J by 1 base, with 19 bases between them. This CDR3 has 17 residues. Sequenced by immunoSEQ multiplex PCR; TCRdb stores in-frame clones only, minus some. This table has tens of thousands of clones, around 77% appearing once. The gene calls are TRBV5-5 and TRBJ2-3; D possibly corresponds to TRBD1 (5 bases). Material: memory CD4+ T cells from blood. The clonotype comes from an adult in good health and CMV-seronegative. The CDR3 region has the DNA TGTGCCAGCAGCCCACCTACAGGCGGACGAGGCACAGATACGCAGTATTTT. This sequence encodes CASSPPTGGRGTDTQYF.